This entry features one T cell receptor beta chain sequence. Antigen unknown. This entry is derived from a study of cytotoxic CD8 clonotypes in ibrutinib-treated CLL. Findings and limits, study-wide: Clonotypes that were public were uncommon, and they contracted or stayed stable on treatment.

V was pared by 7 bases and J by 6 bases, with 15 bases between. This CDR3 has 14 amino acids. Germline lookup yields CDR1 LNHDA and CDR2 SQIVND (reference sequence). Roughly 2 micrograms of genomic DNA from cryopreserved PBMCs went into TCR beta libraries. Using immunoSEQ multiplex PCR, the repertoire was profiled, and TCRdb retains in-frame clones only, with some absent. The profile shows around 300,000 clones, roughly 80% of them singletons. The chain joins TRBV19 to TRBJ2-2; tentatively, D is TRBD2 (5 bases). This TCR was recovered from a human donor with chronic lymphocytic leukemia. The sample in question was PBMCs, obtained before ibrutinib treatment. CDR3 amino acids: CASTYTGIPGELFF. CDR3 DNA: TGTGCCAGTACCTACACGGGGATCCCCGGGGAGCTGTTTTTT. The full variable domain, with the rest looked up from reference TRBV19 and TRBJ2-2, is DGGITQSPKYLFRKEGQNVTLSCEQNLNHDAMYWYRQDPGQGLRLIYYSQIVNDFQKGDIAEGYSVSREKKESFPLTVTSAQKNPTAFYLCASTYTGIPGELFFGEGSRLTVL.